A selection of T cell receptor beta chains follows, all from one sample in a study of vaccination effects on CD4 cells after COVID-19. No antigen has been assigned to these receptors. Libraries were prepared by immunoSEQ multiplex PCR; TCRdb keeps only in-frame clonotypes and omits some of them. The sample has some 28,000 clones; 65% are singletons. The source material was CD4+ T cells from PBMCs cultured without peptide, sampled before COVID-19 vaccination. These receptors originate from a human donor who received a COVID-19 vaccine. Each CDR3 is given without its conserved first and last residue.

J gene: TRBJ2-3; V gene: TRBV19; CDR3 protein: ASSPFWQDRTDTQY
J gene: TRBJ2-1; V gene: TRBV6-4; CDR3 protein: ASSDSSGAYNEQF
J gene: TRBJ1-2; V gene: TRBV5-1; CDR3 protein: ASSLGRNYGYT
J gene: TRBJ1-5; V gene: TRBV27; CDR3 protein: ASSKQGMRPQH
J gene: TRBJ1-5; V gene: TRBV24-1; CDR3 protein: ATSDLIGQPQH
J gene: TRBJ2-2; V gene: TRBV5-1; CDR3 protein: ASSFPAANTGELF
J gene: TRBJ1-1; V gene: TRBV5-1; CDR3 protein: ASSLTSSITEAF
J gene: TRBJ2-7; V gene: TRBV13; CDR3 protein: ASSLNIGGQY
J gene: TRBJ1-4; V gene: TRBV7-8; CDR3 protein: ASSLARDRGNEKLF
J gene: TRBJ2-7; V gene: TRBV5-1; CDR3 protein: ASSLGIHYEQY
J gene: TRBJ1-1; V gene: TRBV4-1; CDR3 protein: ASSHPTHRTGTIGLMNTEAF
J gene: TRBJ1-2; V gene: TRBV27; CDR3 protein: ASSSGDRLQLGYT
J gene: TRBJ1-4; V gene: TRBV6-5; CDR3 protein: ASKLRGATNEKLF
J gene: TRBJ2-7; V gene: TRBV4-1; CDR3 protein: ASSQGRTGASYEQY
J gene: TRBJ1-1; V gene: TRBV19; CDR3 protein: ASSRDLVTEAF
J gene: TRBJ2-1; V gene: TRBV5-1; CDR3 protein: ASSSPSYNEQF
J gene: TRBJ1-3; V gene: TRBV6-5; CDR3 protein: ASSYVGKPGNTIY
J gene: TRBJ2-2; V gene: TRBV5-1; CDR3 protein: ASSPGTPNTGELF
J gene: TRBJ2-7; V gene: TRBV27; CDR3 protein: ATKSSNSQGNEQY
J gene: TRBJ2-4; V gene: TRBV3-1/TRBV3-2; CDR3 protein: ASSQQGSENIQY
J gene: TRBJ2-3; V gene: TRBV27; CDR3 protein: ASSLSGLAGNTQY
J gene: TRBJ2-7; V gene: TRBV24-1; CDR3 protein: ATSDNRDGETYEQY
J gene: TRBJ1-5; V gene: TRBV24-1; CDR3 protein: ATSDARAGNQPQH
J gene: TRBJ1-2; V gene: TRBV2; CDR3 protein: ASTTGVGYT
J gene: TRBJ1-6; V gene: TRBV2; CDR3 protein: ASSRGQSPLH
J gene: TRBJ2-2; V gene: TRBV4-2; CDR3 protein: ASSQEGGVRAGGAGELF
J gene: TRBJ2-1; V gene: TRBV11-2; CDR3 protein: ASSLTLTLTTYSYNEQF
J gene: TRBJ2-3; V gene: TRBV5-1; CDR3 protein: ASSLVLAGGTDTQY
J gene: TRBJ1-2; V gene: TRBV7-9; CDR3 protein: ASSLGGANYGYT
J gene: TRBJ1-6; V gene: TRBV19; CDR3 protein: ASSWGLEGSPLH
J gene: TRBJ1-6; V gene: TRBV20-1; CDR3 protein: SASTTDNSPLH
J gene: TRBJ1-3; V gene: TRBV10-3; CDR3 protein: AIRDSSGNTIY
J gene: TRBJ1-1; V gene: TRBV12-3/TRBV12-4; CDR3 protein: ASQGFMNTEAF
J gene: TRBJ2-2; V gene: TRBV2; CDR3 protein: ASSRQGGSTGELF
J gene: TRBJ2-1; V gene: TRBV2; CDR3 protein: ASNNYNEQF
J gene: TRBJ1-6; V gene: TRBV3-1/TRBV3-2; CDR3 protein: ASSSSDLSPLH
J gene: TRBJ1-6; V gene: TRBV18; CDR3 protein: ASSPAGTGGGTPLH
J gene: TRBJ1-2; V gene: TRBV19; CDR3 protein: AVRPGRPGLGYGYT